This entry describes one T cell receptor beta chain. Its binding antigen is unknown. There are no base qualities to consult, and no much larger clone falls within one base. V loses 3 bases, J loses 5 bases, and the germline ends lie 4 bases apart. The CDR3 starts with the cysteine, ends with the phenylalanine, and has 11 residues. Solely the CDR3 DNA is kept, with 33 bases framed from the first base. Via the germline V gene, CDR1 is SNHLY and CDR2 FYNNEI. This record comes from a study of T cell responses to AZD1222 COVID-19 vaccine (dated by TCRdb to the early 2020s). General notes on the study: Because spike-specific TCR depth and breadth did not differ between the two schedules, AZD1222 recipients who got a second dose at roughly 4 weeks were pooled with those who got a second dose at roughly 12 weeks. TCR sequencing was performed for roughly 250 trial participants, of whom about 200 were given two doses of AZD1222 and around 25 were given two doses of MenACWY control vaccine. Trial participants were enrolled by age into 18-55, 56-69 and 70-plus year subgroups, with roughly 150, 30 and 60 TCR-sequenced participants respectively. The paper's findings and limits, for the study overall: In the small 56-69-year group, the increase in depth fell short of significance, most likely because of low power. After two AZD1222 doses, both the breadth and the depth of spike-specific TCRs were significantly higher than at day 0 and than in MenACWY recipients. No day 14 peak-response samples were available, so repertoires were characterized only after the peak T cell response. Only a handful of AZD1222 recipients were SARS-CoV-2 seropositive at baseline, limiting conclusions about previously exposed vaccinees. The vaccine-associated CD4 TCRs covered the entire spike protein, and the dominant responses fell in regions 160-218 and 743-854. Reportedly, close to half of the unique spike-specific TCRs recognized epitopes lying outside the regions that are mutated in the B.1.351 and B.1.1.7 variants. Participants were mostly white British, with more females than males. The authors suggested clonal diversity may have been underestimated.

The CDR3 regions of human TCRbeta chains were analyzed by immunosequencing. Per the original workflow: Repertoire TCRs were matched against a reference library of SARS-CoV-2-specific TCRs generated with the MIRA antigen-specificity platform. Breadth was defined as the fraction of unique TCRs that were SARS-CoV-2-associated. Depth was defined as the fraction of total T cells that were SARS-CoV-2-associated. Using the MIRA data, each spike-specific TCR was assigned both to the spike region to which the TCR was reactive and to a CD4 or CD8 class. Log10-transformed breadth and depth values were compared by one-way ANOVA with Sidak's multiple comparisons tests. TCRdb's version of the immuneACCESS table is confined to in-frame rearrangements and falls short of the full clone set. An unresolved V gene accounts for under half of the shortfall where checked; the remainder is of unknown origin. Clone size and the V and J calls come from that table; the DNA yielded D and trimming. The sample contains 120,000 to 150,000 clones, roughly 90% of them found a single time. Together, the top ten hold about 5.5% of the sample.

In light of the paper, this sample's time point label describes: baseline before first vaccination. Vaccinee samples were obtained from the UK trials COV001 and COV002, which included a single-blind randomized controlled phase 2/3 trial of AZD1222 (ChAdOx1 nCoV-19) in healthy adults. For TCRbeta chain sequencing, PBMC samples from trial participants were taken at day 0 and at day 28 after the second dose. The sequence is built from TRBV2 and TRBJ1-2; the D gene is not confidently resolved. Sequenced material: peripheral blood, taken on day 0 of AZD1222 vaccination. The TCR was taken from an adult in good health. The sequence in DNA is TGTGCCAGCAGTGATGCATATGGCTACACCTTC. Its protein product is CASSDAYGYTF.